This entry lists 9 T cell receptor beta chains sequenced from one sample in a study of blood T cell repertoires in COVID-19. Generated by immunoSEQ multiplex PCR, the TCRdb table keeps only in-frame clones and is missing some. The sample holds 200,000 to 300,000 clones, roughly 80% seen once. The sample comprised peripheral blood. The receptors shown here come from a woman in her late teens or twenties with acute or convalescent COVID-19.

V and J are TRBV29-1 and TRBJ2-1, with a tentative D call TRBD2 (6 bases). Germline CDR1 reads SQVTM; CDR2 reads ANQGSEA. CDR3 length equals 14 residues. V gave up 2 bases and J gave up 5 bases, with 13 bases separating them. The CDR3 DNA reads as TGCAGCGTTGAATTCAATAGCGGCCACAATGAGCAGTTCTTC. Protein product: CSVEFNSGHNEQFF.

This chain connects TRBV11-3 to TRBJ2-1; 7 bases fit TRBD2. Germline CDR1 is SGHNT and CDR2 is YENEEA. V was pared by 5 bases and J by 7 bases, with 5 bases of the junction left unmatched. The CDR3 runs 13 residues. The CDR3 DNA follows: TGTGCCAGCAGCCTCGCGGGGGTTAATGAGCAGTTCTTC. It translates to CASSLAGVNEQFF.

The genes are TRBV6-2 or TRBV6-3 and TRBJ2-2, with TRBD2 identical over 8 bases. CDR3 length: 15 residues. Germline trimming cut 3 bases from V and 0 bases from J; bases unmatched to any gene: 0. From germline, CDR1 is MNHEY and CDR2 SVGEGT. This chain's CDR3 is CASSYSGANTGELFF. The CDR3, as DNA: TGTGCCAGCAGTTATAGCGGGGCGAACACCGGGGAGCTGTTTTTT.

CDR3 nucleotides: TGTGCCAGCAGCCCCCCGGGACTAGCGAAGGATACGCAGTATTTT. This gives the protein CASSPPGLAKDTQYF. The chain couples TRBV7-9 to TRBJ2-3; 10 bases are shared with TRBD2. The J segment lost 6 bases and the V segment lost 5 bases, leaving 8 bases of the junction unmatched. Germline CDR1 reads SEHNR; CDR2 reads FQNEAQ (reference sequence). The CDR3 totals 15 residues.

CDR3 nucleotides: TGTGCCAGCAGTGGAACGGGAGGGGGTATGTACAATGAGCAGTTCTTC. Amino acid sequence: CASSGTGGGMYNEQFF. The chain carries TRBV6-1 and TRBJ2-1, with 8 bases that match TRBD2. The CDR3 loop spans 16 amino acids. The trim removed 4 bases at V and 4 bases at J, leaving 9 bases unmatched. Germline V gives CDR1 MNHNS, CDR2 SASEGT.

The count of this clone is one. The chain joins TRBV19 to TRBJ1-4; D gene uncertain. Germline V lookup: CDR1 LNHDA, CDR2 SQIVND (reference sequence). The CDR3 covers 17 residues. Trimming removed 8 bases from V and 14 bases from J, with 33 bases in between. The CDR3 DNA sequence: TGTGCCAGTTCAGGATCGCGTGGTCGATCGACCACGGGGTATCTGTTTTTT. Protein product: CASSGSRGRSTTGYLFF.

Concerning this clone: Additional DNA sequences in this sample encode the identical CDR3. This sequence joins TRBV29-1 and TRBJ1-1, with a weak D call TRBD1 (5 bases). Germline-derived CDR1 and CDR2 are SQVTM and ANQGSEA. The CDR3 sequence is 13 residues long. Deletions cut 6 bases from V and 0 bases from J, with 11 bases between. In DNA form, the CDR3 reads TGCAGCGTGGCAGGGCAGTTGAACACTGAAGCTTTCTTT. Translation gives CSVAGQLNTEAFF.

The gene calls are TRBV30 and TRBJ2-2, with TRBD2 matching 12 bases. The junction had 4 bases not matched to a gene; V was cut back by 0 bases and J by 5 bases. The CDR3 is made up of 16 amino acids. Germline CDR1 is GTSNPN and CDR2 is SVGIG (reference sequence). CDR3 coding DNA: TGTGCCTGGAGTGTGGGCGGGACTAGCGGGACCGGGGAGCTGTTTTTT. Its protein product is CAWSVGGTSGTGELFF.

This chain joins TRBV4-3 and TRBJ2-7; 11 bases fit TRBD2. V lost 2 bases, J lost 3 bases, and 3 bases stayed unmatched. The germline CDR1 and CDR2 sequences are LGHNA and YSLEER. The CDR3 sequence is 15 residues long. CDR3 loop: CASSQIAGGDYEQYF. Here the CDR3 DNA reads TGCGCCAGCAGCCAAATAGCGGGAGGGGACTACGAGCAGTACTTC.